This paragraph covers one T cell receptor beta chain sequence. Some clones are missing from TCRdb's copy, which holds only in-frame ones; the method was immunoSEQ multiplex PCR. The repertoire has roughly 250,000 clones, around 85% of them found once; the top ten carry 0.87%. This entry comes from a study of blood T cell repertoires in COVID-19. Study context: Samples of COVID-19 (acute and convalescent) were obtained from the United States, Italy and Spain.

Sequencing input: peripheral blood. The clonotype comes from a human donor with COVID-19, enrolled during active disease. The donor label of this sample is uncertain.

The CDR3 bases are TGTGCCAGCAGCTCCGGGAGGCTAAGCTCCTACAATGAGCAGTTCTTC. Its translation is CASSSGRLSSYNEQFF. V gene TRBV7-9 combines with J gene TRBJ2-1; 7 bases are a match to TRBD2. Looked up from germline, CDR1 is SEHNR and CDR2 is FQNEAQ (reference sequence). With 4 bases clipped from V and 0 bases from J, the junction kept 6 bases outside the gene matches. This CDR3 has 16 amino acids.